Shown below are 4 T cell receptor beta chains from a single sample sequenced in a study of OX40 agonist ivuxolimab in advanced cancers. Generated by immunoSEQ multiplex PCR, the TCRdb table keeps only in-frame clones and is missing some. This sample has roughly 14,000 clones; roughly 60% occur once, and the top ten carry 7% to 9%. The starting material was CD4+ or CD8+ T cells sorted from blood, obtained in a trial of the OX40 agonist ivuxolimab. The receptors originated from an adult with an advanced solid tumor such as melanoma, head and neck, liver or kidney cancer.

The CDR3 coding sequence is TGCAGCGTTGAAGATGCAGTCTCCTACGAGCAGTACTTC. Translation gives CSVEDAVSYEQYF. The chain uses TRBV29-1 and TRBJ2-7, with D unclear. V was cut by 0 bases and J by 0 bases, with 6 bases left in between. This CDR3 has 13 amino acids. The germline V gene has CDR1 SQVTM and CDR2 ANQGSEA.

This chain links TRBV4-3 with TRBJ2-7; D assignment may be TRBD1 or TRBD2 (5 bases each). This CDR3 is built from 14 residues. V shed 4 bases and J shed 3 bases, with 13 bases lying between them. The germline V gene encodes CDR1 LGHNA and CDR2 YSLEER. DNA of the CDR3: TGCGCCAGCAGCCCAGGGAGATTCGGCTACGAGCAGTACTTC. This translates into CASSPGRFGYEQYF.

Of note for this clone: The junction differs from germline at one of its ends, possibly a read error. V and J are TRBV5-1 and TRBJ2-7; 7 nucleotides match TRBD1. The CDR3 contains 14 residues. Germline V gene lookup returns CDR1 SGHRS and CDR2 YFSETQ. CDR3 DNA: TGTGCCAGCAGCTCCTTGACAGGGCCCTACGAGCAGTACTTC. Protein sequence: CASSSLTGPYEQYF. Using reference TRBV5-1 and TRBJ2-7 for the parts outside the CDR3, the full variable domain is KAGVTQTPRYLIKTRGQQVTLSCSPISGHRSVSWYQQTPGQGLQFLFEYFSETQRNKGNFPGRFSGRQFSNSRSEMNVSTLELGDSALYLCASSSLTGPYEQYFGPGTRLTVT.

The chain links TRBV19 to TRBJ1-1; tentative D call: TRBD1 (5 bases). The CDR3 totals 14 residues. The germline V gene has CDR1 LNHDA and CDR2 SQIVND (reference sequence). V was shortened by 3 bases and J by 5 bases, with 13 bases between the two germline ends. The CDR3 loop is CASSIVGAGTEAFF. CDR3 sequence (DNA): TGTGCCAGTAGTATCGTCGGGGCTGGTACTGAAGCTTTCTTT.